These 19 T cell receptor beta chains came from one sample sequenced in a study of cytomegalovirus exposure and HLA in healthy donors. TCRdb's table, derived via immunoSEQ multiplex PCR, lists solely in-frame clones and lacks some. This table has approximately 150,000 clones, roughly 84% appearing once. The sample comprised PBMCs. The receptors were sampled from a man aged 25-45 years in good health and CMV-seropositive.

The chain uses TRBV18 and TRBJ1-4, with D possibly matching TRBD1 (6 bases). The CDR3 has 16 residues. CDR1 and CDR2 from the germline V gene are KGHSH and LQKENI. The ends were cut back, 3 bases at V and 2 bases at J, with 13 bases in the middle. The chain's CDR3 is CASSPRTEVTNEKLFF. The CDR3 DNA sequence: TGTGCCAGCTCACCCCGGACAGAGGTGACTAATGAAAAACTGTTTTTT.

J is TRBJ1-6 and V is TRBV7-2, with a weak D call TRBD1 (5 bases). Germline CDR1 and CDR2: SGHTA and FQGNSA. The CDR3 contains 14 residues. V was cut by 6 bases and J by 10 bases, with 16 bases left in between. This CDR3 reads CASRTGGSESPLHF. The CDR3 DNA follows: TGTGCCAGCAGGACGGGGGGTTCGGAGTCACCCCTCCACTTT.

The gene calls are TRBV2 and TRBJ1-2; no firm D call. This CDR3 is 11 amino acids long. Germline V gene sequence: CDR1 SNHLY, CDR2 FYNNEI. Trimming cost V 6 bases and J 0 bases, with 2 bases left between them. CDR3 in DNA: TGTGCCAGCAGCACTAACTATGGCTACACCTTC. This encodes CASSTNYGYTF. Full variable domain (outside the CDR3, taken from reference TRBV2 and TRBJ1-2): EPEVTQTPSHQVTQMGQEVILRCVPISNHLYFYWYRQILGQKVEFLVSFYNNEISEKSEIFDDQFSVERPDGSNFTLKIRSTKLEDSAMYFCASSTNYGYTFGSGTRLTVV.

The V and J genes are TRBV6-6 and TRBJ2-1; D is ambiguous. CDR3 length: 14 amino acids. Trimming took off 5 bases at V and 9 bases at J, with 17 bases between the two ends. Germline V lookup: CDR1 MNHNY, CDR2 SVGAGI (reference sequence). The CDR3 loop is CASSLSGGPGEQFF. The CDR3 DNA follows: TGTGCCAGCAGTCTCTCTGGCGGCCCCGGTGAGCAGTTCTTC.

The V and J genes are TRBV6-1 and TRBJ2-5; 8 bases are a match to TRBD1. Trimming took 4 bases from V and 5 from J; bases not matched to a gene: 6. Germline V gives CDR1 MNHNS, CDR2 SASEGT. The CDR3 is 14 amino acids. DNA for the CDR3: TGTGCCAGCAGTGGCGGGACAGGCGAGGAGACCCAGTACTTC. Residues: CASSGGTGEETQYF.

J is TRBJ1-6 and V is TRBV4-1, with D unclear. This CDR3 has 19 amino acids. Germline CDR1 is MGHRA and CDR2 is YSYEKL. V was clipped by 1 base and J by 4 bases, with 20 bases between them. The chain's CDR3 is CASSQVAIFTPGYNSPLHF. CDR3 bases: TGCGCCAGCAGCCAAGTCGCAATATTTACGCCGGGGTATAATTCACCCCTCCACTTT.

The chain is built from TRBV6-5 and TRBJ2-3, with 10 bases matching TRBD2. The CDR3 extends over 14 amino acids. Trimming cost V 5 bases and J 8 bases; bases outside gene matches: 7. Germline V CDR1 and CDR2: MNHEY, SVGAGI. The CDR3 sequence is CASSPSTSGTTQYF. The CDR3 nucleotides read TGTGCCAGCAGTCCCTCTACTAGCGGGACTACGCAGTATTTT.

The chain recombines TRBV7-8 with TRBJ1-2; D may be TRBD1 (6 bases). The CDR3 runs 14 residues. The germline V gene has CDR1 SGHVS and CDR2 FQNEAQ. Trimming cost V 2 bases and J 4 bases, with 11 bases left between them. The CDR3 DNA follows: TGTGCCAGCAGCTTACCCGACAGGTTCTATGGCTACACCTTC. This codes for CASSLPDRFYGYTF.

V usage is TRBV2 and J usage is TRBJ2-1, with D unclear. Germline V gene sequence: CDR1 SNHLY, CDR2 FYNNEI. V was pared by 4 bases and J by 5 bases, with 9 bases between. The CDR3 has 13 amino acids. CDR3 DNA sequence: TGTGCCAGCAGTGTAAACTCTAACAATGAGCAGTTCTTC. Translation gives CASSVNSNNEQFF. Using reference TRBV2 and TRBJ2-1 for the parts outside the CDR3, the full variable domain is EPEVTQTPSHQVTQMGQEVILRCVPISNHLYFYWYRQILGQKVEFLVSFYNNEISEKSEIFDDQFSVERPDGSNFTLKIRSTKLEDSAMYFCASSVNSNNEQFFGPGTRLTVL.

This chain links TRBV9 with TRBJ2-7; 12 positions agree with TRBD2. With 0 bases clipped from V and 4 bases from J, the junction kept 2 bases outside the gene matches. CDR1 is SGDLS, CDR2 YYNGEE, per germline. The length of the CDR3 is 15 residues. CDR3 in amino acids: CASSVGLAGVYEQYF. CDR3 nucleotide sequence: TGTGCCAGCAGCGTAGGACTAGCGGGAGTATACGAGCAGTACTTC.

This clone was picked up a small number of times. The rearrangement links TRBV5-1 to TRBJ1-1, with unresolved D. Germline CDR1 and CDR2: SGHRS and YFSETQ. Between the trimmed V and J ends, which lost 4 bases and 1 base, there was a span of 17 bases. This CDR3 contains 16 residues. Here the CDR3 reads CASSPKLDLRNTEAFF. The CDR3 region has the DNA TGCGCCAGCAGCCCTAAGCTCGACTTGAGGAACACTGAAGCTTTCTTT.

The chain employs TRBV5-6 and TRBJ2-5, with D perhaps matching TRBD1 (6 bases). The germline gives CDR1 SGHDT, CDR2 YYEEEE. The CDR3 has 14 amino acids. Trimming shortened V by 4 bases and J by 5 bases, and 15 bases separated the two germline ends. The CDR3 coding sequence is TGTGCCAGCAGCCCCCGTACGAGGGGGGAGACCCAGTACTTC. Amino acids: CASSPRTRGETQYF.

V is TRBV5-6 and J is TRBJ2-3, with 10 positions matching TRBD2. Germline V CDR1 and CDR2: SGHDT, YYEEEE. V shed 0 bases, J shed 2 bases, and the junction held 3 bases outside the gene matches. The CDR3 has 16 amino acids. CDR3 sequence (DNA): TGTGCCAGCAGCTTGGGGCTAGCGGGGGACACAGATACGCAGTATTTT. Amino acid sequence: CASSLGLAGDTDTQYF.

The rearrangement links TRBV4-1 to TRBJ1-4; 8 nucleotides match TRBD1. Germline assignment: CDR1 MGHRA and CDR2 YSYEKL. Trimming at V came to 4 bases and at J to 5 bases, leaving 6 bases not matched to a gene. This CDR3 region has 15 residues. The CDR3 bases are TGCGCCAGCAGCCCCAGCAGGACAGGGAATGAAAAACTGTTTTTT. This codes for CASSPSRTGNEKLFF.

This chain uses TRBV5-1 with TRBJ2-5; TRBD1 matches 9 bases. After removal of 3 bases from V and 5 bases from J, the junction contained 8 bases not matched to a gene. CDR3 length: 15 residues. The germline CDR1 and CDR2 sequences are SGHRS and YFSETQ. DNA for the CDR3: TGCGCCAGCAGCTCTAACACAGGGGGCAGGGAGACCCAGTACTTC. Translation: CASSSNTGGRETQYF.

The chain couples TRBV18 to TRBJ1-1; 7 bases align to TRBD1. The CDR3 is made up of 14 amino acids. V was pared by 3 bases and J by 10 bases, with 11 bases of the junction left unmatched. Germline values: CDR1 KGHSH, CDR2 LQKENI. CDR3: CASSPSTGRGRAFF. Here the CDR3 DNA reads TGTGCCAGCTCACCTTCAACCGGAAGGGGGCGAGCTTTCTTT.

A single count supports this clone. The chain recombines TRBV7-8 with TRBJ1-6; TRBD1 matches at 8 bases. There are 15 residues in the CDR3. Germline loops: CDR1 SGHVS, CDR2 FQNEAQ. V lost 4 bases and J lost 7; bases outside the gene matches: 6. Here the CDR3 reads CASSSRTGRNSPLHF. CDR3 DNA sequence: TGTGCCAGCAGCTCCCGGACAGGGCGCAATTCACCCCTCCACTTT. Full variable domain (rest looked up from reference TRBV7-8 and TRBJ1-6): GAGVSQSPRYKVAKRGQDVALRCDPISGHVSLFWYQQALGQGPEFLTYFQNEAQLDKSGLPSDRFFAERPEGSVSTLKIQRTQQEDSAVYLCASSSRTGRNSPLHFGNGTRLTVT.

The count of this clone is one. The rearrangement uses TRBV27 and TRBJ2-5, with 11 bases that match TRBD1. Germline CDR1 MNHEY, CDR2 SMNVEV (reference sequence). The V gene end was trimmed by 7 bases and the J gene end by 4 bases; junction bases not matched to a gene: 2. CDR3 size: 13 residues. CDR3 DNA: TGTGCCAGCACCGGGACAGGGGGAGAGACCCAGTACTTC. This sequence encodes CASTGTGGETQYF.

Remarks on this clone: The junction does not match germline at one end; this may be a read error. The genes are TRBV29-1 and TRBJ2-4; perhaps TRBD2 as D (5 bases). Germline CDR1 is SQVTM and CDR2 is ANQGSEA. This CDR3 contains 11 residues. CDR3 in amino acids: CSVEGGFIQYF. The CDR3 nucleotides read TGCAGCGTAGAAGGAGGATTCATTCAGTACTTC. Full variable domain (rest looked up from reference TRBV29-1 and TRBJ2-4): SAVISQKPSRDICQRGTSLTIQCQVDSQVTMMFWYRQQPGQSLTLIATANQGSEATYESGFVIDKFPISRPNLTFSTLTVSNMSPEDSSIYLCSVEGGFIQYFGAGTRLSVL.